This T cell receptor (beta chain) was sequenced in a study of CXCR3-negative and CXCR3-positive naive CD8 T cells. Study conclusions and caveats: The naive subsets expressed comparable surface CD5, and the authors inferred TCR strength from TRB CDR3 properties.

A word on this clonotype: The antigen remains unidentified.

Germline V gene data show CDR1 as SEHNR and CDR2 as FQNEAQ (reference sequence). The CDR3 has 15 residues. 5' RACE that incorporated UMI labels was used to prepare the TRB cDNA libraries. TCRdb re-called the 5' RACE reads and catalogs CDR3 proteins one per entry, DNA excluded. Recorded for this sample: 100,000 to 150,000 distinct CDR3 sequences. The clonotype comes from a human donor in good health. Some clones in this sample may be carry-over from other donors' samples. Specimen: naive CXCR3- CD8+ T cells from blood. Noted subset: CD45RO-CCR7+CD27+CD95- naive CD8+ T cells lacking CXCR3 (TNR3-). V and J are TRBV7-9 and TRBJ2-1; without DNA, the TCRdb call of TRBD1 cannot be checked. The CDR3 reads CASSLEQAAYNEQFF.